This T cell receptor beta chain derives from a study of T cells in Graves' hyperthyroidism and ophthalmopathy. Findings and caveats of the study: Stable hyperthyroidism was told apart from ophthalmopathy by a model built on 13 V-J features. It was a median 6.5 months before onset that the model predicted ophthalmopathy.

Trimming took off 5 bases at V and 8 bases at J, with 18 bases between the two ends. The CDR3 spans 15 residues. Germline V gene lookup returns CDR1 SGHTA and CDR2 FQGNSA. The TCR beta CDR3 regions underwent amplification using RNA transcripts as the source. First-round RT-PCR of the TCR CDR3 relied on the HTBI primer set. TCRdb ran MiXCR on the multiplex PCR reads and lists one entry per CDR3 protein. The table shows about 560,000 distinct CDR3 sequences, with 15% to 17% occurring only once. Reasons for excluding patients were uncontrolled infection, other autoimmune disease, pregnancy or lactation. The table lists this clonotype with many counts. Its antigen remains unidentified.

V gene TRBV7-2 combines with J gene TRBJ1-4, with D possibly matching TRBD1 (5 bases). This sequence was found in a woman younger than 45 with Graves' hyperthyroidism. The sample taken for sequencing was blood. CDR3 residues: CASSQNIREGEKLFF. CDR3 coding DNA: TGTGCCAGCAGCCAAAATATCAGGGAAGGGGAAAAACTGTTTTTT.